The next 18 T cell receptor beta chains were all read from a single sample in a study of blood T cell repertoires in COVID-19. Sequenced by immunoSEQ multiplex PCR; TCRdb stores in-frame clones only, minus some. Counted here are 100,000 to 150,000 clones, over 80% occurring once; the ten biggest clones make up roughly 29%. The specimen was peripheral blood. The receptors shown here come from a woman in her 70s with acute or convalescent COVID-19.

The chain employs TRBV7-9 and TRBJ2-5; a possible D gene is TRBD2 (5 bases). CDR1 is SEHNR and CDR2 is FQNEAQ in the germline V gene (reference sequence). There are 16 residues in the CDR3. V was cut by 5 bases and J by 1 base, with 17 bases left in between. DNA for the CDR3: TGTGCCAGCAGCCTAAGCGGTGGAGGTCCCCAAGAGACCCAGTACTTC. Its protein is CASSLSGGGPQETQYF.

The chain carries TRBV5-1 and TRBJ2-5; possibly TRBD2 for D (7 bases). The germline V and J ends were trimmed by 1 base and 2 bases, with 27 bases remaining between them. CDR1 is SGHRS and CDR2 is YFSETQ in the germline V gene. The CDR3 covers 20 residues. The CDR3 coding sequence is TGCGCCAGCAGCTTGATTCTCGCGGGTGCCCGTGGGGGGGCTCAAGAGACCCAGTACTTC. Amino acids: CASSLILAGARGGAQETQYF.

The genes are TRBV7-9 and TRBJ2-7; a possible D gene is TRBD1 (5 bases). V was trimmed by 1 base and J by 6 bases, leaving 13 bases between them. Per germline, CDR1 SEHNR and CDR2 FQNEAQ (reference sequence). This CDR3 contains 14 residues. CDR3 region: CASSLGWGRGEQYF. CDR3 DNA: TGTGCCAGCAGCTTAGGATGGGGCCGCGGCGAGCAGTACTTC.

The sample holds one count of this clone. This sequence joins TRBV7-2 and TRBJ2-5; unclear D gene. CDR3 length: 14 residues. V was clipped by 4 bases and J by 1 base, with 10 bases between them. The germline V gene has CDR1 SGHTA and CDR2 FQGNSA. CDR3 region: CASSSPFGQETQYF. The CDR3 bases are TGTGCCAGCAGCTCCCCGTTCGGCCAAGAGACCCAGTACTTC.

This rearrangement joins TRBV19 to TRBJ1-5; tentatively, D is TRBD1 (5 bases). Trimming stripped 8 bases from V and 7 bases from J, with 6 bases between. The CDR3 runs to 10 residues. Germline CDR1 LNHDA, CDR2 SQIVND (reference sequence). The CDR3 coding sequence is TGTGCCAGTGGGGGGCAGCCCCAGCATTTT. It is translated as CASGGQPQHF.

This clone was seen just once. The V and J genes are TRBV28 and TRBJ2-3, with TRBD1 matching 7 bases. V dropped 3 bases and J dropped 4; count of bases not matched to a gene: 7. Germline CDR1 MDHEN, CDR2 SYDVKM. The CDR3 length is 15 residues. CDR3 region: CASSLRQGGSDTQYF. CDR3 in DNA: TGTGCCAGCAGTTTGAGACAGGGTGGGTCAGATACGCAGTATTTT.

The chain employs TRBV30 and TRBJ1-1; TRBD1 is a possible D gene (6 bases). The CDR3 consists of 18 residues. V dropped 0 bases and J dropped 1 base, with 21 bases sitting between them. The germline V gene encodes CDR1 GTSNPN and CDR2 SVGIG (reference sequence). CDR3 sequence reads: CAWSVLDRSSTPNTEAFF. CDR3 sequence (DNA): TGTGCCTGGAGTGTACTCGACAGGAGCTCCACCCCGAACACTGAAGCTTTCTTT.

V gene TRBV12-3 or TRBV12-4 combines with J gene TRBJ2-4, with 7 bases fitting TRBD1. With 5 bases clipped from V and 9 bases from J, the junction kept 1 base outside the gene matches. The CDR3 is 11 residues long. The CDR3 loop is CASSNRGIQYF. The CDR3 nucleotides are TGTGCCAGCAGTAACAGGGGCATTCAGTACTTC.

The chain combines TRBV30 with TRBJ1-1; no reliable D call. Trimming stripped 3 bases from V and 11 bases from J, with 19 bases between. There are 13 residues in the CDR3. The V gene's germline CDR1 is GTSNPN and CDR2 SVGIG (reference sequence). The CDR3 DNA reads TGTGCCTGGAGGGGCTCTTTCCGCCGGCAGGCTTTCTTT. Translation gives CAWRGSFRRQAFF.

This chain joins TRBV2 and TRBJ1-2; D call uncertain. V was pared by 6 bases and J by 1 base, with 12 bases between. The CDR3 runs 14 residues. CDR1 SNHLY and CDR2 FYNNEI come from the germline V gene. This CDR3 is CASSGSNGNYGYTF. CDR3 coding DNA: TGTGCCAGCAGCGGGTCTAACGGTAACTATGGCTACACCTTC.

This sequence joins TRBV7-2 and TRBJ1-6; possibly TRBD1 for D (5 bases). Germline V CDR1 and CDR2: SGHTA, FQGNSA. Deletions cut 3 bases from V and 7 bases from J, with 10 bases between. The CDR3 is 14 residues long. DNA of the CDR3: TGTGCCAGCAGCTTTAGGGGCAGGAATTCACCCCTCCACTTT. Its protein is CASSFRGRNSPLHF.

The chain links TRBV30 to TRBJ1-1, with D possibly TRBD1 on 6 matching bases. This CDR3 is 11 amino acids long. Germline assignment: CDR1 GTSNPN and CDR2 SVGIG (reference sequence). V dropped 5 bases and J dropped 11 bases, with 15 bases sitting between them. The CDR3 nucleotides read TGTGCCTGGTGGGGGGGCTGGTCGGCTTTCTTT. Its protein is CAWWGGWSAFF.

The gene calls are TRBV7-2 and TRBJ1-5; D not certain. Looked up from germline, CDR1 is SGHTA and CDR2 is FQGNSA. The CDR3 is 15 residues long. V lost 4 bases and J lost 2, with 12 bases in between. The CDR3 DNA reads as TGTGCCAGCAGCTCGGATTTGGGAGGCAATCAGCCCCAGCATTTT. Its translation: CASSSDLGGNQPQHF.

This clone was seen a single time. The chain is built from TRBV11-2 and TRBJ1-2; D uncertain. V was pared by 1 base and J by 8 bases, with 17 bases between. Germline-derived CDR1 and CDR2 are SGHAT and FQNNGV. The CDR3 consists of 15 residues. CDR3 protein: CASSLVSTRLRGYTF. The CDR3 nucleotides are TGTGCCAGCAGCTTAGTTTCCACCCGCCTGAGAGGCTACACCTTC.

The V and J genes are TRBV27 and TRBJ1-6, with 9 bases identical to TRBD1. The CDR3 has 16 residues. V shed 4 bases, J shed 5 bases, and the junction held 6 bases outside the gene matches. Germline lookup yields CDR1 MNHEY and CDR2 SMNVEV (reference sequence). The CDR3 is CASSSLRDRDNSPLHF. Here the CDR3 DNA reads TGTGCCAGCAGTTCACTCCGGGACAGGGATAATTCACCCCTCCACTTT.

This clone was seen a single time. The V call is TRBV6-5, the J call TRBJ1-3; D gene ambiguous. V lost 10 bases and J 0 bases, leaving 16 bases between the germline ends. The CDR3 runs 15 residues. Germline V gene sequence: CDR1 MNHEY, CDR2 SVGAGI. CDR3 residues: CAIRLYGRSGNTIYF. CDR3 sequence (DNA): TGTGCCATCCGATTATATGGCCGCTCTGGAAACACCATATATTTT.

This chain connects TRBV6-5 to TRBJ1-4; tentatively, D is TRBD1 (5 bases). V lost 7 bases to trimming and J lost 0 bases, with 9 bases between them. Germline CDR1 MNHEY, CDR2 SVGAGI. This CDR3 has 14 amino acids. CDR3 protein: CASTDSPTNEKLFF. Here the CDR3 DNA reads TGTGCCAGCACCGACAGCCCAACTAATGAAAAACTGTTTTTT.

This rearrangement joins TRBV15 to TRBJ1-2; 7 bases are a match to TRBD1. With 8 bases clipped from V and 4 bases from J, the junction kept 10 bases outside the gene matches. Germline CDR1 reads LNHNV; CDR2 reads YYDKDF (reference sequence). The CDR3 totals 14 residues. For the CDR3, the DNA is TGTGCCACCGCCCCACGGCAGGGGGTCTATGGCTACACCTTC. Translating gives CATAPRQGVYGYTF. Complete variable domain (other parts from reference TRBV15 and TRBJ1-2): DAMVIQNPRYQVTQFGKPVTLSCSQTLNHNVMYWYQQKSSQAPKLLFHYYDKDFNNEADTPDNFQSRRPNTSFCFLDIRSPGLGDTAMYLCATAPRQGVYGYTFGSGTRLTVV.